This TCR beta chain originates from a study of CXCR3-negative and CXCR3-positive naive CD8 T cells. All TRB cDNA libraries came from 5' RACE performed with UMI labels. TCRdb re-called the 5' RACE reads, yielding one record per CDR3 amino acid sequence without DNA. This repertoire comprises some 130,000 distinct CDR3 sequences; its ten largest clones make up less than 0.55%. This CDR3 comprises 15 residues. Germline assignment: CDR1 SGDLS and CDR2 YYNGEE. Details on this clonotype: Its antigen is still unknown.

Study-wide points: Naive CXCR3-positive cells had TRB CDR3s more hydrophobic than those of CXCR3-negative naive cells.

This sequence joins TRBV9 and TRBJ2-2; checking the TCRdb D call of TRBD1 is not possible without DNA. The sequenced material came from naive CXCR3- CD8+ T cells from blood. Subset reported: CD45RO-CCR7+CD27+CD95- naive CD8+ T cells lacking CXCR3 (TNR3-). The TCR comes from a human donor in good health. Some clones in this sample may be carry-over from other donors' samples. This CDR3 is CASSVGSGRPGELFF.